This entry lists 2 T cell receptor beta chains sequenced from one sample in a study of response to subunit inactivated influenza vaccine. One entry per CDR3 protein, called by TCRdb with MiXCR from the RT-PCR reads. The top ten hold less than 8.5% of the sample, which has roughly 650,000 distinct CDR3 sequences, 12% to 15% seen once. This material consisted of PBMCs from blood, taken around 15 days before vaccination. These TCRs come from a man between 45 and 60 years old who received an inactivated influenza vaccine.

This clonotype was observed many times. J is TRBJ1-5 and V is TRBV7-2; D call uncertain. Trimming took off 1 base at V and 5 bases at J, with 9 bases between the two ends. Germline V gene sequence: CDR1 SGHTA, CDR2 FQGNSA. CDR3 size: 14 residues. The CDR3 nucleotides read TGTGCCAGCAGCTTAGTCCCCACGGATCAGCCCCAGCATTTT. This translates into CASSLVPTDQPQHF.

This clonotype was seen ten or more times. The rearrangement joins TRBV20-1 to TRBJ1-5, with D uncertain. The CDR3 extends over 12 amino acids. CDR1 is DFQATT and CDR2 is SNEGSKA in the germline V gene (reference sequence). V lost 3 bases and J lost 4, with 7 bases in between. CDR3 residues: CSARSGNQPQHF. The CDR3, as DNA: TGCAGTGCTAGGTCCGGGAATCAGCCCCAGCATTTT.